This TCR beta chain was captured by sequencing in a study of preoperative IRX-2 immunotherapy in early breast cancer. Trimming removed 5 bases from V and 0 bases from J; junction bases left unmatched: 7. The germline gives CDR1 MGHRA, CDR2 YSYEKL. The CDR3 consists of 16 residues. Only in-frame clones appear in the TCRdb table, and some are missing; sequencing was by immunoSEQ multiplex PCR. Of approximately 24,000 clones listed, approximately 90% are singletons. Treatment reported: preoperative locoregional IRX-2 cytokine immunotherapy. Material: tumor tissue, obtained after IRX-2 immunotherapy. The genes are TRBV4-1 and TRBJ2-7, with 10 bases aligning to TRBD2. The origin of this receptor is a human donor with breast cancer. The CDR3 protein is CASSFHLAGDSYEQYF. CDR3 sequence (DNA): TGCGCCAGCAGCTTTCATCTAGCGGGAGACTCCTACGAGCAGTACTTC.